This paragraph covers one T cell receptor (beta chain) sequence. Antigen unknown. Per the germline V gene, CDR1 is SGHRS and CDR2 is YFSETQ. The length of the CDR3 is 15 residues. Trimming cost V 5 bases and J 0 bases, with 15 bases left between them. The time point is: newly diagnosed GD, antithyroid drugs for less than 3 months. PBMC RNA served as the TCR library source. Doctors identified Graves' disease using the American Thyroid Association guidelines. The data stem from a study of regulatory T cells in long-lasting Graves disease. Study-wide results and caveats: It was in persistent disease that TRBV28, TRBJ1-2 and TRBJ2-5 were favored.

Arm-PCR with iRepertoire HTBI primers amplified the CDR3 regions for these TCR beta libraries. TCRdb fed the multiplex PCR reads into MiXCR, producing one record per CDR3 protein. This table holds some 600,000 distinct CDR3 sequences, 15% to 20% found once. The same specimen was also included in a second study, on T cells in Graves' hyperthyroidism and ophthalmopathy.

This chain joins TRBV5-1 and TRBJ2-7; D perhaps matches TRBD2 (5 bases). The TCR sequence derives from a young man with Graves disease. The sample here was peripheral blood mononuclear cells (PBMCs), taken at new diagnosis, from a patient treated with antithyroid drugs. The CDR3 sequence: CASRRGSQVSYEQYF. As DNA, the CDR3 is TGCGCCAGCAGGAGAGGGTCCCAGGTCTCCTACGAGCAGTACTTC.